This T cell receptor (beta chain) was recorded in a study of T cells after yellow fever vaccination. V lost 0 bases and J lost 1, with 6 bases in between. This CDR3 has 14 residues. CDR1 and CDR2 from the germline V gene are LGHDT and YNNKEL (reference sequence). This clonotype was recorded a few times. TCRdb ran MiXCR on the 5' RACE reads and lists one entry per CDR3 protein. This sample has roughly 400,000 distinct CDR3 sequences, with around 20% found just once. The sample consisted of PBMCs, taken before the yellow fever booster vaccination. The sequence derives from a young man who received the YFV17D yellow fever vaccine. V and J are TRBV3-1 and TRBJ1-1; D is perhaps TRBD1 (5 bases). The CDR3 region has the DNA TGTGCCAGCAGCCAAGAGGGGCGGAACACTGAAGCTTTCTTT. This sequence encodes CASSQEGRNTEAFF.